Given below is one T cell receptor (beta chain) in context. This sample stems from a study of OX40 agonist ivuxolimab in advanced cancers. Study in general: Eligibility rules accepted prior anti-PD-1, anti-PD-L1 or anti-CTLA-4 therapy, and around 38% had some.

TCRdb keeps only in-frame clones here, not all; method: immunoSEQ multiplex PCR. The top ten hold 0.53% of the sample, which has about 79,000 clones, 92% seen once. Germline V lookup: CDR1 SGHNT, CDR2 YENEEA. Trimming shortened V by 0 bases and J by 4 bases, and 10 bases separated the two germline ends. The CDR3 extends over 15 amino acids. The V and J genes are TRBV11-3 and TRBJ1-3; the D gene is possibly TRBD1 (5 bases). The material sequenced was CD4+ or CD8+ T cells sorted from blood, taken in a trial of the OX40 agonist ivuxolimab. This receptor was obtained from an adult with an advanced solid tumor such as melanoma, head and neck, liver or kidney cancer. The CDR3 nucleotides read TGTGCCAGCAGCTTAGATTCAGGGCTCGGAAACACCATATATTTT. Protein product: CASSLDSGLGNTIYF.